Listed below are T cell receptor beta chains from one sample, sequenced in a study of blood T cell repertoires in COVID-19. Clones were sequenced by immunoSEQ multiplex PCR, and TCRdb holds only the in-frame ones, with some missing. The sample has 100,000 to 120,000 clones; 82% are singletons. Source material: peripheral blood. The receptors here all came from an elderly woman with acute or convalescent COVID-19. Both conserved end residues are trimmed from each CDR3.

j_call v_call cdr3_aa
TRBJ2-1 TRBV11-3 ASSNRGRGNEQF
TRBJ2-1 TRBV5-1 ASSAATSGRDEQF
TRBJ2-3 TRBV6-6 ASSLGSSTDTQY
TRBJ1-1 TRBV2 ASRVQGNTEAF
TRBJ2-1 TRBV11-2 ASSSDLDSYNEQF
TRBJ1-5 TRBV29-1 SVRTGVSNQPQH
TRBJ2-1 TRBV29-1 SVDDEQF
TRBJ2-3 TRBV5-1 ASSSGSSGGTDTQY
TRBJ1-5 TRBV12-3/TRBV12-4 ASRPTGNQPQH
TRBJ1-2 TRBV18 ASSPSGAGDYGYT
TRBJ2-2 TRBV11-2 ASSLSGANTGELF
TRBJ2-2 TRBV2 ASNSRGLQTGELF
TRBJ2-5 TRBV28 ASSLSRGNQETQY
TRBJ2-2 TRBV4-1 ASSQERQDGGELF
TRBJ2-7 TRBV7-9 ASSLPRESYEQY
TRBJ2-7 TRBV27 ASSRTSGRAYEQY
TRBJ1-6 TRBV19 ASSTPADRVNSPLH
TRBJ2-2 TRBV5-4 ASSPQRGTGELF
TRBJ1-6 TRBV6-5 ASSQGGYNSPLH
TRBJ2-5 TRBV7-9 ASSFIRDVETQY
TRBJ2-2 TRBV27 ASSPSALAQGAGELF
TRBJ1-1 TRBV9 ASSAHGGTEAF
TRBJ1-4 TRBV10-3 AISESVATNEKLF
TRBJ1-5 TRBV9 ASSAGQGGDSNQPQH
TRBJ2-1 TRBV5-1 ASSPGTSGRYNEQF
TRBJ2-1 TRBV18 ASSPPLAGVRDEQF
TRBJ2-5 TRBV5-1 ASSAGLATQETQY
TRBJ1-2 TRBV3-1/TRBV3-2 ASSYRQGGGYT
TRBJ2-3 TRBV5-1 ASSLDSGRDTQY
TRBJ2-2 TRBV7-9 ASSFSSGVNTGELF
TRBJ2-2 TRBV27 ASSYGTRETGELF
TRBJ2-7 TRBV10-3 AISNRDSPYEQY
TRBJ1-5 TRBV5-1 ASSPGQGETQH
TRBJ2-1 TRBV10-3 ATGTSGNNEQF
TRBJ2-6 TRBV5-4 ASSSLGQGGANVLT
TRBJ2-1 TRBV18 ASSPLAGVSNEQF
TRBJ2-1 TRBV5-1 ASSLWGLAVNEQF
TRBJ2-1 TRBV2 ASSGTPNEQF